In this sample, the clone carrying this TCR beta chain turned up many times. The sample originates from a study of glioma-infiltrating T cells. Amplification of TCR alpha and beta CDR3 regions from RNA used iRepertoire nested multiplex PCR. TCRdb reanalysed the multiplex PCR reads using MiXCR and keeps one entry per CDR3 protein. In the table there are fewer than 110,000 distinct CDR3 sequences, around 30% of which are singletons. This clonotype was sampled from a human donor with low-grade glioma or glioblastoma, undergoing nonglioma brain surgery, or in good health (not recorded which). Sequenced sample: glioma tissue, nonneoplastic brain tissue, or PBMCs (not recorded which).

The CDR3 loop reads CASSPGTGGSYNEQFF. CDR3 DNA: TGTGCCAGCAGCCCCGGGACAGGGGGCTCCTACAATGAGCAGTTCTTC. The chain recombines TRBV28 with TRBJ2-1; the match to TRBD1 covers 11 bases. The CDR3 is 16 amino acids. CDR1 and CDR2 (germline): MDHEN, SYDVKM. Trimming cost V 6 bases and J 0 bases; bases outside gene matches: 4. Supplemented by reference TRBV28 and TRBJ2-1, the full variable domain reads DVKVTQSSRYLVKRTGEKVFLECVQDMDHENMFWYRQDPGLGLRLIYFSYDVKMKEKGDIPEGYSVSREKKERFSLILESASTNQTSMYLCASSPGTGGSYNEQFFGPGTRLTVL.